These 21 T cell receptor beta chains originate from one sample sequenced in a study of OX40 agonist ivuxolimab in advanced cancers. Produced via immunoSEQ multiplex PCR; TCRdb's table is partial and in-frame only. The profile shows tens of thousands of clones, about 87% of them singletons. Sample: CD4+ or CD8+ T cells sorted from blood, taken in a trial of the OX40 agonist ivuxolimab. These receptors all come from an adult with an advanced solid tumor such as melanoma, head and neck, liver or kidney cancer.

The chain uses TRBV4-2 and TRBJ1-2; D unresolved. V lost 5 bases, J lost 2 bases, and 9 bases lay in between. CDR1 LGHNA and CDR2 YNFKEQ come from the germline V gene. This CDR3 is built from 13 residues. For the CDR3, the DNA is TGTGCCAGCAGCACCGAAGGCAACTATGGCTACACCTTC. It translates to CASSTEGNYGYTF.

The chain recombines TRBV4-1 with TRBJ2-1; 8 bases line up with TRBD2. CDR1 is MGHRA and CDR2 is YSYEKL in the germline V gene. This CDR3 is built from 20 residues. Losses at the gene ends were 5 bases for V and 0 bases for J; bases not matched to a gene: 18. CDR3 in amino acids: CASSLRGNSGVRSSYNEQFF. CDR3 sequence (DNA): TGCGCCAGCAGCTTAAGGGGTAATAGCGGGGTGAGGAGCTCCTACAATGAGCAGTTCTTC.

V is TRBV11-3 and J is TRBJ1-1; TRBD1 agrees at 7 bases. Germline V lookup: CDR1 SGHNT, CDR2 YENEEA. Unmatched junction bases numbered 0, after V lost 1 base and J lost 4 bases. There are 13 residues in the CDR3. The CDR3 spells CASSLGDSTEAFF. In DNA, the CDR3 is TGTGCCAGCAGCTTAGGGGACAGCACTGAAGCTTTCTTT.

The rearrangement joins TRBV5-8 to TRBJ1-5; no firm D call. From germline, CDR1 is SGHTS and CDR2 YDEGEE. The V end was cut by 0 bases, the J end by 0 bases, with 13 bases between. The CDR3 sequence is 17 residues long. The CDR3: CASSLAGHMYSNQPQHF. CDR3 coding DNA: TGTGCCAGCAGCTTGGCCGGGCACATGTATAGCAATCAGCCCCAGCATTTT.

This clone was seen a single time. The V call is TRBV5-8, the J call TRBJ2-2, with a possible D match to TRBD1 (6 bases). Germline CDR1 and CDR2: SGHTS and YDEGEE. The CDR3 loop spans 15 amino acids. The V end was cut by 0 bases, the J end by 4 bases, with 10 bases between. CDR3 amino acids: CASSLARGGTGELFF. CDR3 nucleotides: TGTGCCAGCAGCTTGGCCAGGGGTGGCACCGGGGAGCTGTTTTTT.

V is TRBV7-2 and J is TRBJ1-5; TRBD1 matches at 7 bases. V shed 5 bases and J 6 bases; nucleotides not matched to a gene: 13. CDR1 and CDR2 from the germline V gene are SGHTA and FQGNSA. This CDR3 contains 16 residues. The CDR3: CASSPQGGAGTQPQHF. As DNA, the CDR3 is TGTGCCAGCAGCCCCCAGGGGGGAGCAGGGACTCAGCCCCAGCATTTT.

V is TRBV27 and J is TRBJ2-1; no definite D call. The V and J ends lost 6 bases and 4 bases respectively, with 19 bases between them. The germline V gene encodes CDR1 MNHEY and CDR2 SMNVEV (reference sequence). This CDR3 contains 16 residues. CDR3: CASSPVMYGPYNEQFF. CDR3 sequence (DNA): TGTGCCAGCAGCCCCGTGATGTATGGTCCTTACAATGAGCAGTTCTTC.

The V and J genes are TRBV18 and TRBJ1-6; D is ambiguous. Trimming took off 2 bases at V and 7 bases at J, with 6 bases between the two ends. The CDR3 consists of 13 residues. From germline, CDR1 is KGHSH and CDR2 LQKENI. CDR3 region: CASSPGVNSPLHF. CDR3 nucleotide sequence: TGTGCCAGCTCACCAGGAGTGAATTCACCCCTCCACTTT.

This clone has a single count. This chain connects TRBV7-6 to TRBJ1-2, with D unclear. Germline assignment: CDR1 SGHVS and CDR2 FNYEAQ. Deletions cut 5 bases from V and 4 bases from J, with 29 bases between. The CDR3 covers 19 residues. The CDR3 spells CASSPGRGGPMMAVYGYTF. The CDR3 DNA sequence: TGTGCCAGCAGCCCCGGGCGTGGAGGGCCCATGATGGCAGTCTATGGCTACACCTTC.

The V and J genes are TRBV5-6 and TRBJ1-4, with TRBD1 as a possible D gene (6 bases). V was pared by 4 bases and J by 0 bases, with 10 bases between. The germline CDR1 and CDR2 sequences are SGHDT and YYEEEE. The CDR3 has 15 residues. This CDR3 reads CASSPTGSTNEKLFF. The CDR3, as DNA: TGTGCCAGCAGCCCTACAGGGTCAACTAATGAAAAACTGTTTTTT.

This chain links TRBV4-2 with TRBJ2-1; 8 bases line up with TRBD1. V dropped 1 base and J dropped 8; count of bases not matched to a gene: 10. CDR1 and CDR2 (germline): LGHNA, YNFKEQ. The CDR3 runs 16 residues. CDR3 nucleotides: TGTGCCAGCAGCCAAGGAGACAGGGGATCGCGGGATGAGCAGTTCTTC. Residues: CASSQGDRGSRDEQFF.

The gene calls are TRBV28 and TRBJ2-3; 12 bases agree with TRBD2. The CDR3 has 16 amino acids. V was clipped by 3 bases and J by 7 bases; unmatched bases: 8. CDR1 is MDHEN, CDR2 SYDVKM, per germline. In DNA form, the CDR3 reads TGTGCCAGCAGTTTCTTGACTAGCGGGGGCCTAAATACGCAGTATTTT. This codes for CASSFLTSGGLNTQYF.

A single count supports this clone. V gene TRBV9 combines with J gene TRBJ2-5; no clear D gene. The germline V gene has CDR1 SGDLS and CDR2 YYNGEE. The CDR3 spans 14 residues. V lost 3 bases and J 5 bases, leaving 14 bases between the germline ends. The CDR3 DNA is TGTGCCAGCAGCGCCCCGACGATGTGGGAGACCCAGTACTTC. Its translation: CASSAPTMWETQYF.

This chain joins TRBV29-1 and TRBJ2-1; tentative D call: TRBD1 (6 bases). V lost 7 bases, J lost 5 bases, and 9 bases lay in between. Germline CDR1 SQVTM, CDR2 ANQGSEA. CDR3 length: 11 residues. The CDR3 DNA is TGCAGCGGGACAGCTAACAATGAGCAGTTCTTC. Its translation is CSGTANNEQFF.

The chain combines TRBV27 with TRBJ1-2; TRBD1 matches 10 bases. The V gene's germline CDR1 is MNHEY and CDR2 SMNVEV (reference sequence). The CDR3 consists of 14 residues. The ends lost 6 bases at V and 3 bases at J; junction bases unmatched: 4. The CDR3: CASRTGGRDYGYTF. DNA of the CDR3: TGTGCCAGCAGGACAGGGGGCCGGGACTATGGCTACACCTTC.

This clone was counted only a few times. This sequence joins TRBV15 and TRBJ1-4; 7 bases are a match to TRBD1. The CDR3 sequence is 16 residues long. CDR1 LNHNV and CDR2 YYDKDF come from the germline V gene (reference sequence). V gave up 0 bases and J gave up 4 bases; unmatched junction bases: 5. CDR3 DNA: TGTGCCACCAGCAGAGATCGGTACAGGGGTAATGAAAAACTGTTTTTT. As protein: CATSRDRYRGNEKLFF.

The chain joins TRBV5-1 to TRBJ2-7, with 9 nucleotides matching TRBD1. The length of the CDR3 is 15 residues. The trim removed 0 bases at V and 4 bases at J, leaving 5 bases unmatched. The germline V gene encodes CDR1 SGHRS and CDR2 YFSETQ. The CDR3 is CASSLEQGAGYEQYF. CDR3 sequence (DNA): TGCGCCAGCAGCTTGGAACAGGGGGCAGGGTACGAGCAGTACTTC.

This clone has just a few counts. The rearrangement uses TRBV28 and TRBJ1-1; no definite D call. Between the trimmed V and J ends, which lost 3 bases and 1 base, there was a span of 9 bases. The CDR3 contains 14 residues. CDR1 and CDR2 (germline): MDHEN, SYDVKM. The DNA of the CDR3 is TGTGCCAGCAGTTTCGGAGGAAGGAACACTGAAGCTTTCTTT. This encodes CASSFGGRNTEAFF.

This chain links TRBV14 with TRBJ2-5, with TRBD1 identical over 7 bases. The V gene end was trimmed by 4 bases and the J gene end by 5 bases; junction bases not matched to a gene: 19. The CDR3 runs 18 residues. Germline V gene sequence: CDR1 SGHDN, CDR2 FVKESK. The chain's CDR3 is CASSPRFINRGKGETQYF. The DNA of the CDR3 is TGTGCCAGCAGCCCACGCTTCATTAACAGGGGTAAAGGGGAGACCCAGTACTTC.

This clone was observed a handful of times. The rearrangement joins TRBV7-8 to TRBJ2-7, with 13 bases that match TRBD2. After removal of 6 bases from V and 9 bases from J, the junction contained 11 bases not matched to a gene. CDR3 length: 15 residues. Per the germline V gene, CDR1 is SGHVS and CDR2 is FQNEAQ. The CDR3 is CASSFRLAGGGRQYF. CDR3 nucleotide sequence: TGTGCCAGCAGTTTCCGACTAGCGGGAGGAGGGAGGCAGTACTTC.

The chain links TRBV10-1 to TRBJ2-7; 7 bases fit TRBD1. This CDR3 comprises 15 residues. Germline CDR1 and CDR2: WNHNN and SYGVQD (reference sequence). The J segment lost 9 bases and the V segment lost 8 bases, leaving 19 bases of the junction unmatched. The CDR3 sequence is CASLPSPGTVPRQYF. Written as DNA, the CDR3 is TGCGCCAGCCTGCCTAGTCCCGGGACAGTCCCGAGGCAGTACTTC.